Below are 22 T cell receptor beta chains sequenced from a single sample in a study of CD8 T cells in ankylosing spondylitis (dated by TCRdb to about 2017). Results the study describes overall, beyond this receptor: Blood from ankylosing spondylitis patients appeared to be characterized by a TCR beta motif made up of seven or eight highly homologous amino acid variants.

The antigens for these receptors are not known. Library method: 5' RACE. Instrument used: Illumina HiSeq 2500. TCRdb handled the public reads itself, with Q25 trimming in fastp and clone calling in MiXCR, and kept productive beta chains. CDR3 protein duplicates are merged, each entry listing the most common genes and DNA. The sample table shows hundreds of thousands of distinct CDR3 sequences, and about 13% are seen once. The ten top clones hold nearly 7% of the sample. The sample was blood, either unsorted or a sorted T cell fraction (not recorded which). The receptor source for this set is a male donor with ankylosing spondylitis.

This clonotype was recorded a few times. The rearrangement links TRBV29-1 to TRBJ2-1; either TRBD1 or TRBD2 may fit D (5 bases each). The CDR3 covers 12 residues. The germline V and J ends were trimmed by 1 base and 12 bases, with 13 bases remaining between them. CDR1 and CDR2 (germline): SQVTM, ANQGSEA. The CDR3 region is CSVEGDASGQFF. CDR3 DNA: TGCAGCGTTGAAGGGGACGCCAGCGGGCAGTTCTTC.

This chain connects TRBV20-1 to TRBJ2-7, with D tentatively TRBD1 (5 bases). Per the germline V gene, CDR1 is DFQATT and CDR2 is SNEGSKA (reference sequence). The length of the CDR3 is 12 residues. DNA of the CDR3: TGCAGGGCAGGGAATCCATCCTACGAGCAGTACTTC. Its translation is CRAGNPSYEQYF.

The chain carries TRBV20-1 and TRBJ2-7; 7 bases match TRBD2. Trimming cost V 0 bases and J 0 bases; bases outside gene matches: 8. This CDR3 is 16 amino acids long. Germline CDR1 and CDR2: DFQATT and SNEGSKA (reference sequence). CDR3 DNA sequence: TGCAGTGCTAGAGATGTCAGCGGGACTTACTCCTACGAGCAGTACTTC. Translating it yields CSARDVSGTYSYEQYF.

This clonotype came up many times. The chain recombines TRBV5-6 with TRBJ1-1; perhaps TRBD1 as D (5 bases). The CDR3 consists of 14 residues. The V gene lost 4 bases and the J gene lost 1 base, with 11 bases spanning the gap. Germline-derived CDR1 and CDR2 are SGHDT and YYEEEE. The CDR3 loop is CASSQGRTNTEAFF. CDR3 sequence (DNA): TGTGCCAGCAGCCAGGGACGGACGAACACTGAAGCTTTCTTT.

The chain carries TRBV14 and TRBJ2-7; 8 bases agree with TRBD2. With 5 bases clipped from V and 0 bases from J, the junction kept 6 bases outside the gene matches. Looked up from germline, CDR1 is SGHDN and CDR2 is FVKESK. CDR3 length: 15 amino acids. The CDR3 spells CASSLLADYSYEQYF. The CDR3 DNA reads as TGTGCCAGCAGCTTACTAGCGGACTACTCCTACGAGCAGTACTTC.

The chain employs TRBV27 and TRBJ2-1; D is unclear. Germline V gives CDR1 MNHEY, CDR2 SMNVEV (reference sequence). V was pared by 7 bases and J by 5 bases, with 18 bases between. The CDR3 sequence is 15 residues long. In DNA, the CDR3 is TGTGCCAGCACCCCTGTATCAGATTGGGACAATGAGCAGTTCTTC. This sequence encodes CASTPVSDWDNEQFF.

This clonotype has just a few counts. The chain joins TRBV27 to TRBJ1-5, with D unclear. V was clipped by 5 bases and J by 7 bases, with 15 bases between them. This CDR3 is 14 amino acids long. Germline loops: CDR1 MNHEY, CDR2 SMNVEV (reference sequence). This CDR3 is CASSQDPEGQPQHF. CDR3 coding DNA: TGTGCCAGCAGTCAGGACCCAGAGGGACAGCCCCAGCATTTT.

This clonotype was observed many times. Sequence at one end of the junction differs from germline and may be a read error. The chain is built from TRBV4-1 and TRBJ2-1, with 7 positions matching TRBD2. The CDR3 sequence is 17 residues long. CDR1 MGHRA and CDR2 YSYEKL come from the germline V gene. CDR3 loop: CASSQDPQAGTYNEQFF. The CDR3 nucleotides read TGCGCCAGCAGTCAAGATCCTCAAGCGGGAACCTACAATGAGCAGTTCTTC.

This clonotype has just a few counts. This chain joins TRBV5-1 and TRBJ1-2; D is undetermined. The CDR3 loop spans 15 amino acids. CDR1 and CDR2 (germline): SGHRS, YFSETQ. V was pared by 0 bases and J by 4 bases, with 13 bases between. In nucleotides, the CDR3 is TGCGCCAGCAGCTTGGGAGCCCCAACCACCTATGGCTACACCTTC. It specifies CASSLGAPTTYGYTF.

CDR3 amino acids: CASSPTGRGGADTQYF. The CDR3 DNA sequence: TGTGCCAGCAGCCCCACGGGCAGGGGAGGCGCAGATACGCAGTATTTT. The V gene is TRBV7-2, the J gene TRBJ2-3, with D perhaps assigned TRBD1 or TRBD2 (6 bases each). The CDR3 totals 16 residues. V dropped 5 bases and J dropped 4 bases, with 19 bases sitting between them. CDR1 and CDR2 from the germline V gene are SGHTA and FQGNSA.

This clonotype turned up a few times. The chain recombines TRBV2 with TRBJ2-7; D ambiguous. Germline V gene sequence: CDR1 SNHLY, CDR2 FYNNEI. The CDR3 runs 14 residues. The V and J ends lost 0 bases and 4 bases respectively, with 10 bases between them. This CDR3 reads CASSEAATQYEQYV. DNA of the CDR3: TGTGCCAGCAGTGAAGCAGCTACACAGTACGAGCAGTACGTC.

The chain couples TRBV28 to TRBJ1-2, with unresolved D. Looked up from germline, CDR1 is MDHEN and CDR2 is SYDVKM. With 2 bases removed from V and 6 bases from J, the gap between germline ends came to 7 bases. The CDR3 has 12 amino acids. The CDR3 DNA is TGTGCCAGCAGTTTACTCCGGAATGGCTACACCTTC. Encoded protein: CASSLLRNGYTF.

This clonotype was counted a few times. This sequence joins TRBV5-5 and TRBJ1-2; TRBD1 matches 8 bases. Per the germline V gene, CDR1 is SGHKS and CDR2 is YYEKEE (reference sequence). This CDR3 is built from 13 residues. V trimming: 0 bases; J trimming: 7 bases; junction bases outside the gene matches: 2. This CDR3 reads CASSLAGGFGYTF. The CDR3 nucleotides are TGTGCCAGCAGCTTGGCAGGGGGCTTTGGCTACACCTTC.

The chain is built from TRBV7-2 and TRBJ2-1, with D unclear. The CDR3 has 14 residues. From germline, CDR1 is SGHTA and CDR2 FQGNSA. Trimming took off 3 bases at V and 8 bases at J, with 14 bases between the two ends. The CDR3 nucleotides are TGTGCCAGCAGCTTGCTCCCCCCCGTGGATGAGCAGTTCTTC. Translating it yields CASSLLPPVDEQFF.

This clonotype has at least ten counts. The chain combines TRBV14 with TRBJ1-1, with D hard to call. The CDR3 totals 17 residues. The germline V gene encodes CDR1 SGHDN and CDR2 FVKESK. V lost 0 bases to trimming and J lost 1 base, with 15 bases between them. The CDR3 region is CASSQDFTVPSNTEAFF. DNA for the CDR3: TGTGCCAGCAGCCAAGATTTCACAGTTCCGTCGAACACTGAAGCTTTCTTT.

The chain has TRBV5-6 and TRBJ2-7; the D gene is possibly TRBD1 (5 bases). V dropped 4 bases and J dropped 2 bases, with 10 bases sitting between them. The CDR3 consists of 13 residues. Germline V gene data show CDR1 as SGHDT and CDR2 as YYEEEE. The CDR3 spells CASSHRTPYEQYV. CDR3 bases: TGTGCCAGCAGCCACAGGACACCCTACGAGCAGTACGTC.

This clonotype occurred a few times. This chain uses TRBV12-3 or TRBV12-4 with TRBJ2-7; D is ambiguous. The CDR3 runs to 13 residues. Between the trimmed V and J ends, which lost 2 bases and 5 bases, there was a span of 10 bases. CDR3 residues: CASSLKIFNEQYV. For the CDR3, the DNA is TGTGCCAGCAGTTTAAAAATTTTCAACGAGCAGTACGTC.

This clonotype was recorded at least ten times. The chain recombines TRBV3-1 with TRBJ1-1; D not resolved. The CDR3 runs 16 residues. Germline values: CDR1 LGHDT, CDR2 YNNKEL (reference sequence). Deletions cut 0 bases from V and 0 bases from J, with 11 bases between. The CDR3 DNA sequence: TGTGCCAGCAGCCAAGACTGGGGAGGGTTGAACACTGAAGCTTTCTTT. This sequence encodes CASSQDWGGLNTEAFF.

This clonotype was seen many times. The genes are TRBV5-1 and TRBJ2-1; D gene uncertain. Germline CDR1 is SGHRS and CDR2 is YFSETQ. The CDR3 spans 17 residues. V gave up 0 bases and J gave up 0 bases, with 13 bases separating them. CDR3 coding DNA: TGCGCCAGCAGCTTGGAAGTTCTGGGAAGCTCCTACAATGAGCAGTTCTTC. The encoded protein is CASSLEVLGSSYNEQFF.

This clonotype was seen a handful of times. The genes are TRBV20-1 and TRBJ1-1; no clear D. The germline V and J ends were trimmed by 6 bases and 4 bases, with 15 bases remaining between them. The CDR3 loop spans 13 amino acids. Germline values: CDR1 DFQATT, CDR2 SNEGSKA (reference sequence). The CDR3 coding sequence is TGCAGTGCCCCGGTCGGGTTCGGCACTGAAGCTTTCTTT. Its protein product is CSAPVGFGTEAFF.

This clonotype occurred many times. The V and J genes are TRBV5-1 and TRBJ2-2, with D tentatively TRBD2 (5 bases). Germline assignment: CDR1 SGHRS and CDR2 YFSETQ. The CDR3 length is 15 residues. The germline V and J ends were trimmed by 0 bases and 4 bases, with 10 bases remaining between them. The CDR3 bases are TGCGCCAGCAGCTTGGGAAGTGGGAGCACCGGGGAGCTGTTTTTT. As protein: CASSLGSGSTGELFF. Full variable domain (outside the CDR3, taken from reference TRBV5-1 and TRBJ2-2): KAGVTQTPRYLIKTRGQQVTLSCSPISGHRSVSWYQQTPGQGLQFLFEYFSETQRNKGNFPGRFSGRQFSNSRSEMNVSTLELGDSALYLCASSLGSGSTGELFFGEGSRLTVL.

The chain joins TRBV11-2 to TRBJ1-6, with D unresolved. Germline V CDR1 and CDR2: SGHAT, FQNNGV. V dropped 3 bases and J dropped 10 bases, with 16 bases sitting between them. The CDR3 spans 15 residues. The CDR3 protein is CASSFEVVGNSPLHF. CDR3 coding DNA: TGTGCCAGCAGCTTCGAGGTTGTAGGGAACTCACCCCTCCACTTT.